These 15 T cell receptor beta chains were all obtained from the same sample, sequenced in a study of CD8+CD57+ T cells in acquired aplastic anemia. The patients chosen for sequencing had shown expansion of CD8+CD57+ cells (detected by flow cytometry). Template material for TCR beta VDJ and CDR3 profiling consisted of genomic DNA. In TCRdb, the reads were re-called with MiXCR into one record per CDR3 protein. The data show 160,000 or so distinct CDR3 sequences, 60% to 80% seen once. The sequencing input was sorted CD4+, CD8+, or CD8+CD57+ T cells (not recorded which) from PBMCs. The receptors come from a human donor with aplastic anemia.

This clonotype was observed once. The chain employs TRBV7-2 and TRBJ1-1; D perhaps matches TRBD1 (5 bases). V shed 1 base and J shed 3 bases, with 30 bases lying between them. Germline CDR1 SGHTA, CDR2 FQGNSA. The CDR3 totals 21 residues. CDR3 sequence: CASSLEWGGTRVFGSHTEAFF. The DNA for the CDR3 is TGTGCCAGCAGCTTAGAGTGGGGCGGGACGAGGGTCTTTGGGTCTCACACTGAAGCTTTCTTT.

DNA of the CDR3: TGCAGCGCTCAGAACACTGAAGCTTTCTTT. This codes for CSAQNTEAFF. The rearrangement joins TRBV29-1 to TRBJ1-1; no reliable D call. Germline V gene sequence: CDR1 SQVTM, CDR2 ANQGSEA. Trimming left V 7 bases short and J 1 base short, with 4 bases between. The CDR3 runs 10 residues.

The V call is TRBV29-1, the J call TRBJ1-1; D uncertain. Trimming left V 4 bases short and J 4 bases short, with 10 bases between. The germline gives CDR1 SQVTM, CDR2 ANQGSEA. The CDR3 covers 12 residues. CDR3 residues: CSVGRLVTEAFF. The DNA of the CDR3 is TGCAGCGTTGGAAGACTCGTCACTGAAGCTTTCTTT.

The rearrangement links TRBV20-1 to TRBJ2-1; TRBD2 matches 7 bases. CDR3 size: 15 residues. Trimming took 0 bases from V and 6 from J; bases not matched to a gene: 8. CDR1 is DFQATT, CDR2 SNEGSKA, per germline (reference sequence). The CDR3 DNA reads TGCAGTGCTAGAGACAGCGGGACGGGGGGCAATGAGCAGTTCTTC. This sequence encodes CSARDSGTGGNEQFF.

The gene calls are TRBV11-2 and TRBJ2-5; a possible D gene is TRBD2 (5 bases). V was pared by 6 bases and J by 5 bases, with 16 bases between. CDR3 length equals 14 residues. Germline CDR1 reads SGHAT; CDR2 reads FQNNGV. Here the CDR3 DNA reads TGTGCCAGCAGTCTGGGCCCGGGGTGGGAGACCCAGTACTTC. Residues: CASSLGPGWETQYF.

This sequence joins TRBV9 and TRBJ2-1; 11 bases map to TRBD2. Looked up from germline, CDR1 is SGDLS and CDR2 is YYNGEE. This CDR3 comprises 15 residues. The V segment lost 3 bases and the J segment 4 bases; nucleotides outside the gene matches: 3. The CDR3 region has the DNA TGTGCCAGCAGCGAACTAGCGGGAGTATACAATGAGCAGTTCTTC. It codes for CASSELAGVYNEQFF.

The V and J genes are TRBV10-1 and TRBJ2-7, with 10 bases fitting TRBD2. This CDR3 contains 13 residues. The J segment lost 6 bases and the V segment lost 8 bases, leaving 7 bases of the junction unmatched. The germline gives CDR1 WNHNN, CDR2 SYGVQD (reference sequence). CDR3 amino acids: CASAKREGGEQYF. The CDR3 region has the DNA TGCGCCAGCGCAAAGCGGGAGGGCGGCGAGCAGTACTTC.

The CDR3, as DNA: TGCGCCAGCAGCTTGAGTAGCGGGGGTCGCGCAGGGACCCAGTACTTC. This translates into CASSLSSGGRAGTQYF. This chain joins TRBV5-1 and TRBJ2-5; 9 bases fit TRBD2. In germline, CDR1 is SGHRS, CDR2 YFSETQ. This CDR3 region has 16 residues. Trimming removed 1 base from V and 7 bases from J; junction bases left unmatched: 11.

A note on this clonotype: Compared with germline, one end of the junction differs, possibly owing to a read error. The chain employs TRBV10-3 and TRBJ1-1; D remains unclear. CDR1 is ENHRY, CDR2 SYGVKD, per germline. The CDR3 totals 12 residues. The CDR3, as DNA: TGTGCCAGCAGTCTACTACGGGGAGAAGCTTTCTTT. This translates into CASSLLRGEAFF.

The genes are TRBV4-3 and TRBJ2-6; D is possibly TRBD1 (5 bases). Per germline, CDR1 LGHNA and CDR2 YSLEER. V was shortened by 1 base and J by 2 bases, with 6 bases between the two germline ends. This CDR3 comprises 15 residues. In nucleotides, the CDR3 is TGCGCCAGCAGCCAAGCAGGGCCTGGGGCCAACGTCCTGACTTTC. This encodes CASSQAGPGANVLTF.

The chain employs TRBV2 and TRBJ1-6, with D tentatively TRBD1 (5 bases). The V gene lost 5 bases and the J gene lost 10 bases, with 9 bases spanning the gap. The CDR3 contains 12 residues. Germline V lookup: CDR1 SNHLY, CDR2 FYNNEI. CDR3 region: CASSHRDSPLHF. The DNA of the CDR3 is TGTGCCAGCAGTCACCGGGACTCACCCCTCCACTTT.

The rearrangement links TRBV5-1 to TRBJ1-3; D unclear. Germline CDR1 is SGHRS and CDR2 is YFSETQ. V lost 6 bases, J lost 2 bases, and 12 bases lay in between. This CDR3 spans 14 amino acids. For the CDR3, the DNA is TGCGCCAGCAAGGAGGGAGCGGCTGGAAACACCATATATTTT. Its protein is CASKEGAAGNTIYF.

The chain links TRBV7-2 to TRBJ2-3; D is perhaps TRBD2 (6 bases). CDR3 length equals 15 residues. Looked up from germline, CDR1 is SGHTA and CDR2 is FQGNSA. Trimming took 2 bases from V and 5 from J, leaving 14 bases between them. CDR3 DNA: TGTGCCAGCAGCTTAACTTTGGGGGGAAGAGATACGCAGTATTTT. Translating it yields CASSLTLGGRDTQYF.

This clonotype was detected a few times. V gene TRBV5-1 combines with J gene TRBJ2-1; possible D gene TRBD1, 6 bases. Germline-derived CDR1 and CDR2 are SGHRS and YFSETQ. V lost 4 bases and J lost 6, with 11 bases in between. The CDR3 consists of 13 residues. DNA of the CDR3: TGCGCCAGCAGCCTACAGGGTAGCAATGAGCAGTTCTTC. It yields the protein CASSLQGSNEQFF.

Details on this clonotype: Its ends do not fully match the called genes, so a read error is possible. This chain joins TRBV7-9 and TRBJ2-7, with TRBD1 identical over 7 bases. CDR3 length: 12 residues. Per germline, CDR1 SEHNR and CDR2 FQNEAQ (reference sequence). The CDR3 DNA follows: TGTGCCAGCCCCCTTCTGACCCCAAGACAGGGCTTC. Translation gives CASPLLTPRQGF.